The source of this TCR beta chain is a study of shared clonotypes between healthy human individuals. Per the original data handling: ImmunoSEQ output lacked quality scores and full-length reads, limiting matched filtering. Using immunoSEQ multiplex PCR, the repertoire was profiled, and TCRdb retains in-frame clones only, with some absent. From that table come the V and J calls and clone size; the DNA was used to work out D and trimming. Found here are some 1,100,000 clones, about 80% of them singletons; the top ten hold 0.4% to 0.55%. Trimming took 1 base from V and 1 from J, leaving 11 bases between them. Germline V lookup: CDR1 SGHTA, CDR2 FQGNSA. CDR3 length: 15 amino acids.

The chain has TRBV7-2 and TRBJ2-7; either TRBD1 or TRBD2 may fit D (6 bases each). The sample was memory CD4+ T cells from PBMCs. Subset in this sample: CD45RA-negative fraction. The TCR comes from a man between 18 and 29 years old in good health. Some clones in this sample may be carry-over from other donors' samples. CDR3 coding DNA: TGTGCCAGCAGCTTAGTTGGAGGGGGATCCTACGAGCAGTACTTC. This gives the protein CASSLVGGGSYEQYF.